This T cell receptor (beta chain) was recorded in a study of T cells in Graves' hyperthyroidism and ophthalmopathy. Broader study findings: Most thyroid clonotypes expanded above 0.001 were also detected in blood.

This clonotype was recorded a few times. What it recognizes is unknown. A clone one base away is much larger, so this may be a read error. Likely a read error: the CDR3 ends without its conserved phenylalanine or tryptophan. Germline V CDR1 and CDR2: SEHNR, FQNEAQ (reference sequence). This CDR3 has 15 amino acids. Trimming took 3 bases from V and 5 from J; bases not matched to a gene: 7. Stable disease denoted Graves' hyperthyroidism without ophthalmopathy progression within 18 months. Each 10 ml fresh peripheral blood draw supplied the PBMCs. TCR beta CDR3 region amplification was performed from RNA transcripts. The HTBI primer set served for first-round RT-PCR of the TCR CDR3. From the multiplex PCR reads, TCRdb called clonotypes with MiXCR, one entry per CDR3 protein. The sample yields around 200,000 distinct CDR3 sequences, about a sixth seen once.

The chain is built from TRBV7-9 and TRBJ1-1; 9 bases align to TRBD1. Sequencing was performed on blood. This clonotype was sampled from a woman aged 50 to 65 with Graves' hyperthyroidism. CDR3 DNA: TGTGCCAGCAGCTTGCCGACAGGGGGTATGACTGAAGCTTTCCTT. Its translation: CASSLPTGGMTEAFL.